The 9 T cell receptor beta chains given below trace back to one sample, sequenced in a study of cytomegalovirus exposure and HLA in healthy donors. Vbeta (60) and Jbeta (13) primers were used in the PCR. The method was immunoSEQ multiplex PCR; TCRdb's version includes in-frame clones alone and lacks a portion of them. The table includes roughly 120,000 clones, roughly three fifths detected once. The sample taken for sequencing was PBMCs. The receptor source for this set is a middle-aged man in good health and CMV-seropositive.

The gene calls are TRBV30 and TRBJ1-1, with TRBD1 matching 7 bases. The CDR3 is 13 residues long. Per germline, CDR1 GTSNPN and CDR2 SVGIG (reference sequence). V shed 4 bases and J 2 bases; nucleotides not matched to a gene: 4. CDR3 sequence: CAWKTGLNTEAFF. The CDR3 coding sequence is TGTGCCTGGAAGACAGGGTTAAACACTGAAGCTTTCTTT.

This clone has only a few counts. The CDR3 loop is CASSLLTASAFF. As DNA, the CDR3 is TGTGCCAGCAGCTTGTTGACGGCTAGCGCTTTCTTT. The chain has TRBV5-6 and TRBJ1-1; no firm D call. CDR3 size: 12 residues. V dropped 1 base and J dropped 11 bases, with 12 bases sitting between them. Germline values: CDR1 SGHDT, CDR2 YYEEEE.

This rearrangement joins TRBV5-1 to TRBJ1-2; 10 bases are a match to TRBD1. Germline V gives CDR1 SGHRS, CDR2 YFSETQ. V was clipped by 4 bases and J by 6 bases; unmatched bases: 9. The CDR3 is 15 residues long. The CDR3 region is CASSTQTGGLDGYTF. Written as DNA, the CDR3 is TGCGCCAGCAGCACCCAGACAGGGGGCCTCGATGGCTACACCTTC.

The chain has TRBV6-1 and TRBJ2-7; 7 bases fit TRBD1. The CDR3 spans 16 residues. The V gene end was trimmed by 2 bases and the J gene end by 3 bases; junction bases not matched to a gene: 10. Germline V CDR1 and CDR2: MNHNS, SASEGT. The CDR3 sequence is CASSERWGTARYEQYF. The CDR3 DNA sequence: TGTGCCAGCAGTGAAAGGTGGGGGACAGCGCGCTACGAGCAGTACTTC.

This clone was seen only a few times. The CDR3 protein is CASSLAGVRSYEQYF. The CDR3 DNA is TGCGCCAGCAGCTTAGCGGGTGTCCGCTCCTACGAGCAGTACTTC. The chain employs TRBV5-1 and TRBJ2-7, with D perhaps TRBD2 (6 bases). CDR1 SGHRS and CDR2 YFSETQ come from the germline V gene. CDR3 length: 15 residues. With 2 bases removed from V and 0 bases from J, the gap between germline ends came to 12 bases.

The V and J genes are TRBV11-2 and TRBJ2-3; D is perhaps TRBD2 (6 bases). CDR1 is SGHAT and CDR2 is FQNNGV in the germline V gene. V lost 3 bases to trimming and J lost 1 base, with 14 bases between them. The CDR3 loop spans 16 amino acids. This chain's CDR3 is CASSFGGSLGTDTQYF. In DNA form, the CDR3 reads TGTGCCAGCAGCTTCGGGGGATCTCTCGGCACAGATACGCAGTATTTT.

This clone was observed a handful of times. This chain links TRBV11-2 with TRBJ1-1; TRBD1 might be the D (6 bases). V gave up 4 bases and J gave up 1 base, with 13 bases separating them. The germline V gene encodes CDR1 SGHAT and CDR2 FQNNGV. The CDR3 has 15 amino acids. The CDR3 reads CASSSQGGTNTEAFF. For the CDR3, the DNA is TGTGCCAGCAGCTCCCAAGGGGGTACGAACACTGAAGCTTTCTTT. Full variable domain (missing parts from reference TRBV11-2 and TRBJ1-1): EAGVAQSPRYKIIEKRQSVAFWCNPISGHATLYWYQQILGQGPKLLIQFQNNGVVDDSQLPKDRFSAERLKGVDSTLKIQPAKLEDSAVYLCASSSQGGTNTEAFFGQGTRLTVV.

DNA of the CDR3: TGTGCCAGTAGTATCCAGGGCACAGATACGCAGTATTTT. Translating gives CASSIQGTDTQYF. The chain has TRBV19 and TRBJ2-3; no definite D call. The CDR3 length is 13 residues. V was clipped by 3 bases and J by 1 base, with 5 bases between them. Germline CDR1 is LNHDA and CDR2 is SQIVND (reference sequence).

This clone was seen only a few times. This chain links TRBV25-1 with TRBJ2-7; 10 bases match TRBD1. Germline trimming cut 7 bases from V and 5 bases from J; bases unmatched to any gene: 8. The CDR3 has 14 amino acids. Germline CDR1 and CDR2: MGHDK and SYGVNS. In nucleotides, the CDR3 is TGTGCCAGCACCAAAGGGACAGGGGAGGACGAGCAGTACTTC. Residues: CASTKGTGEDEQYF.